What follows are 15 T cell receptor beta chains derived from one specimen sequenced in a study of T cell repertoires in cytomegalovirus infection. TCRdb ran MiXCR on the reads and lists one entry per CDR3 protein. This sample has 500,000 or so distinct CDR3 sequences, with about 15% found just once. Sequencing was carried out using CD8+ T cells from PBMCs. The receptors were gathered from a human donor in good health (CMV status not recorded). Some clones in this sample may be carry-over from other donors' samples.

This clonotype was recorded at least ten times. The J gene is TRBJ2-2, the V gene TRBV7-9; perhaps TRBD2 as D (7 bases). The CDR3 is made up of 14 amino acids. V was cut by 5 bases and J by 2 bases, with 9 bases left in between. The germline V gene encodes CDR1 SEHNR and CDR2 FQNEAQ (reference sequence). This CDR3 is CASSAGANTGELFF. CDR3 nucleotide sequence: TGTGCCAGCAGCGCGGGGGCAAACACCGGGGAGCTGTTTTTT.

This clonotype was observed a single time. A read error may explain this, as a much larger clone is one base away. The J gene is TRBJ1-1, the V gene TRBV12-3 or TRBV12-4; D call uncertain. The CDR3 covers 13 residues. CDR3 protein: CASSLGLRTEALF. Written as DNA, the CDR3 is TGTGCCAGCAGTTTGGGCCTACGGACTGAAGCTTTATTT.

A word on this clonotype: A much larger clone sits a single nucleotide away, making a read error possible. As the CDR3 is not closed by the conserved phenylalanine or tryptophan, this likely results from a read error. The chain recombines TRBV5-6 with TRBJ2-2; 11 bases agree with TRBD2. Germline V gene sequence: CDR1 SGHDT, CDR2 YYEEEE. Losses at the gene ends were 0 bases for V and 6 bases for J; bases not matched to a gene: 4. This CDR3 comprises 16 residues. The CDR3, as DNA: TGTGCCAGCAGCTTGGTGACTAGCGGGATGGCCGGGGAGCTGTTTTAT. It specifies CASSLVTSGMAGELFY.

This clonotype was recorded at least ten times. The chain carries TRBV11-2 and TRBJ1-1, with TRBD1 as a possible D gene (5 bases). Germline values: CDR1 SGHAT, CDR2 FQNNGV. CDR3 length equals 16 residues. V was trimmed by 5 bases and J by 0 bases, leaving 16 bases between them. CDR3 sequence (DNA): TGTGCCAGCAGCCCCCCGACAGAGTCAATGAACACTGAAGCTTTCTTT. Protein product: CASSPPTESMNTEAFF.

Note on this clonotype: A clone one base away is much larger, so this may be a read error. The conserved phenylalanine or tryptophan is not found at the CDR3 terminus, so this likely reflects a read error. The chain employs TRBV27 and TRBJ2-1; 7 bases fit TRBD2. CDR1 and CDR2 from the germline V gene are MNHEY and SMNVEV (reference sequence). Trimming at V came to 7 bases and at J to 9 bases, leaving 9 bases not matched to a gene. This CDR3 region has 13 residues. For the CDR3, the DNA is TGTGCCAGCACAGCGGGATTGCGGAGTGAGCAGTTCTTA. This encodes CASTAGLRSEQFL.

This clonotype came up a few times. At one end, the junction sequence differs from germline, possibly due to a read error. This rearrangement joins TRBV2 to TRBJ1-2; a possible D gene is TRBD1 (6 bases). This CDR3 is built from 13 residues. Germline V lookup: CDR1 SNHLY, CDR2 FYNNEI. The CDR3 DNA sequence: TGTGCCAGCAGTAAAGCTGACCGGACAGAGCGGGACTTC. Protein product: CASSKADRTERDF.

This clonotype has a count of ten or more. This chain connects TRBV11-3 to TRBJ2-5, with 13 bases lining up with TRBD2. The V segment lost 5 bases and the J segment 2 bases; nucleotides outside the gene matches: 2. The CDR3 covers 15 residues. Germline lookup yields CDR1 SGHNT and CDR2 YENEEA. Here the CDR3 DNA reads TGTGCCAGCAGCATGGGACTAGCGGGGCAAGAGACCCAGTACTTC. It translates to CASSMGLAGQETQYF.

Points on this clonotype: Possible read error: a much larger clone is one base away. The chain links TRBV7-9 to TRBJ1-2; 10 bases line up with TRBD1. The CDR3 has 13 residues. Germline V gene data show CDR1 as SEHNR and CDR2 as FQNEAQ (reference sequence). V dropped 5 bases and J dropped 10; count of bases not matched to a gene: 7. The CDR3 DNA reads as TGTGCCAGCAGCATCGGACAGGGGGGCGACTACACCTTC. Translated, it gives CASSIGQGGDYTF.

This clonotype was seen just once. The CDR3 sequence is CSVAQSVKRGVLGHYEQYF. The CDR3 DNA sequence: TGCAGCGTTGCCCAGTCGGTGAAGCGGGGGGTCCTAGGTCACTACGAGCAGTACTTC. The chain employs TRBV29-1 and TRBJ2-7; 9 nucleotides match TRBD2. The V and J ends lost 4 bases and 3 bases, in that order; junction bases with no gene match: 22. The CDR3 has 19 amino acids. From germline, CDR1 is SQVTM and CDR2 ANQGSEA.

At least ten counts were recorded for this clonotype. CDR3 protein: CASMIARDTQYF. CDR3 coding DNA: TGTGCCAGCATGATCGCGAGAGATACGCAGTATTTT. The chain uses TRBV2 and TRBJ2-3; no firm D call. Trimming removed 7 bases from V and 5 bases from J, with 10 bases in between. This CDR3 is 12 amino acids long. CDR1 is SNHLY and CDR2 is FYNNEI in the germline V gene.

This clonotype showed up just a few times. J is TRBJ2-5 and V is TRBV2, with 10 nucleotides matching TRBD1. CDR3 length equals 19 residues. Germline V gene lookup returns CDR1 SNHLY and CDR2 FYNNEI. V shed 0 bases and J 4 bases; nucleotides not matched to a gene: 14. DNA for the CDR3: TGTGCCAGCAGTGAAGCGACCCCCTTAGGACAGGGGGGAGCAGAGACCCAGTACTTC. Translated, it gives CASSEATPLGQGGAETQYF.

A note on this clonotype: The conserved closing phenylalanine or tryptophan is absent in this CDR3, likely reflecting a read error. The chain recombines TRBV7-3 with TRBJ1-2; D not certain. There are 12 residues in the CDR3. Trimming removed 5 bases at V and 7 bases at J, with 11 bases between. Germline V gene lookup returns CDR1 SGHTA and CDR2 FQGTGA. CDR3 residues: CASSVPGGGYTY. CDR3 nucleotide sequence: TGTGCCAGCAGCGTCCCAGGAGGTGGCTACACCTAC.

The chain employs TRBV5-4 and TRBJ2-7, with 7 bases that match TRBD1. The CDR3 runs to 13 residues. Losses at the gene ends were 5 bases for V and 5 bases for J; bases not matched to a gene: 7. Germline CDR1 is SGHNT and CDR2 is YYREEE (reference sequence). The chain's CDR3 is CASSHRQGDEQYF. CDR3 bases: TGTGCCAGCAGTCATAGACAGGGCGACGAGCAGTACTTC.

This clonotype came up a few times. This chain links TRBV4-1 with TRBJ2-7, with TRBD1 as a possible D gene (5 bases). V lost 0 bases to trimming and J lost 7 bases, with 16 bases between them. The CDR3 covers 15 residues. CDR1 and CDR2 from the germline V gene are MGHRA and YSYEKL. CDR3 loop: CASSQDLAVKGEQYF. In DNA, the CDR3 is TGCGCCAGCAGCCAAGATTTGGCGGTAAAGGGGGAGCAGTACTTC.

This clonotype was observed many times. The rearrangement links TRBV7-9 to TRBJ2-7, with 9 bases fitting TRBD1. The length of the CDR3 is 14 residues. Per germline, CDR1 SEHNR and CDR2 FQNEAQ (reference sequence). Trimming removed 7 bases from V and 2 bases from J; junction bases left unmatched: 6. The CDR3 DNA reads as TGTGCCAGCACCCGACGGACAGGGGCCTACGAGCAGTACTTC. Translation gives CASTRRTGAYEQYF.